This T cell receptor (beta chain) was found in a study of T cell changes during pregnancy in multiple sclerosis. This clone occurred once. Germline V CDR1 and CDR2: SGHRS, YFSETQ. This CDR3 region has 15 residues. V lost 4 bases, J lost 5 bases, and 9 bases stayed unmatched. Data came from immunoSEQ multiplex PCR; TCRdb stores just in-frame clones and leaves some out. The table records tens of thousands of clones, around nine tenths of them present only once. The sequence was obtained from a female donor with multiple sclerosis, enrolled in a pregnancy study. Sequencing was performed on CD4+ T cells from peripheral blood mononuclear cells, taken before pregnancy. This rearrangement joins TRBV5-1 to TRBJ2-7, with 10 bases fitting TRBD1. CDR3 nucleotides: TGCGCCAGCAGCCTAATCCCGGGACAGGGGAACGAGCAGTACTTC. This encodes CASSLIPGQGNEQYF.